Following are 19 T cell receptor beta chains from one sample sequenced in a study of blood T cell repertoires in COVID-19. The assay was immunoSEQ multiplex PCR, and TCRdb's table has in-frame clones only and misses some. The sample includes under 250,000 clones, under 90% seen only once; the top ten take around 10%. The sample comprised peripheral blood. The receptor source for this set is a man between 50 and 59 years old with COVID-19, enrolled during active disease.

The chain links TRBV29-1 to TRBJ2-2, with TRBD2 matching over 9 bases. CDR1 is SQVTM, CDR2 ANQGSEA, per germline. The CDR3 length is 18 residues. Germline trimming cut 4 bases from V and 4 bases from J; bases unmatched to any gene: 16. The CDR3 DNA reads TGCAGCGTTGGAAATCCTCGCGCGGCGGGAGGGCTCACCGGGGAGCTGTTTTTT. Its translation: CSVGNPRAAGGLTGELFF.

The genes are TRBV24-1 and TRBJ2-1, with D tentatively TRBD2 (6 bases). This CDR3 contains 17 residues. CDR1 and CDR2 from the germline V gene are KGHDR and SFDVKD. Trimming left V 5 bases short and J 4 bases short, with 20 bases between. CDR3 bases: TGTGCCACCAGTGCCTCTAATGCGGGGAGTGGGTACAATGAGCAGTTCTTC. Amino acid sequence: CATSASNAGSGYNEQFF.

This clone was picked up a small number of times. The chain couples TRBV6-6 to TRBJ1-2; tentatively, D is TRBD1 (5 bases). The germline V and J ends were trimmed by 5 bases and 8 bases, with 21 bases remaining between them. Germline values: CDR1 MNHNY, CDR2 SVGAGI (reference sequence). The CDR3 has 15 residues. CDR3 sequence reads: CASSGSQGAVAGYTF. CDR3 nucleotides: TGTGCCAGCAGTGGATCACAAGGGGCAGTGGCGGGCTACACCTTC.

V is TRBV18 and J is TRBJ2-2, with 10 bases identical to TRBD2. Trimming removed 1 base from V and 7 bases from J; junction bases left unmatched: 12. CDR3 length: 18 amino acids. Germline values: CDR1 KGHSH, CDR2 LQKENI. DNA for the CDR3: TGTGCCAGCTCACCACTTAGGCTAGCGGGAGCGTACGACGGGGAGCTGTTTTTT. This gives the protein CASSPLRLAGAYDGELFF.

A few counts support this clone. J is TRBJ2-1 and V is TRBV30, with D tentatively TRBD1 (6 bases). CDR3 length equals 12 residues. V was clipped by 1 base and J by 9 bases, with 10 bases between them. CDR1 and CDR2 from the germline V gene are GTSNPN and SVGIG (reference sequence). The CDR3 here is CAWSELGAEQFF. The CDR3 region has the DNA TGTGCCTGGAGTGAGCTGGGGGCTGAGCAGTTCTTC.

CDR3 nucleotide sequence: TGTGCCAGCAGTGAAGCGCCAAGACAGGCCGAGACCCAGTACTTC. It codes for CASSEAPRQAETQYF. The rearrangement links TRBV6-1 to TRBJ2-5; a possible D gene is TRBD1 (6 bases). This CDR3 is built from 15 residues. V lost 0 bases and J 5 bases, leaving 13 bases between the germline ends. CDR1 MNHNS and CDR2 SASEGT come from the germline V gene.

The V gene is TRBV24-1, the J gene TRBJ1-5; D ambiguous. The ends were cut back, 3 bases at V and 1 base at J, with 12 bases in the middle. The length of the CDR3 is 16 residues. The germline V gene has CDR1 KGHDR and CDR2 SFDVKD. The CDR3 DNA reads TGTGCCACCAGTGATGCGGGTGGGGAGAGCAATCAGCCCCAGCATTTT. Its translation is CATSDAGGESNQPQHF.

V usage is TRBV30 and J usage is TRBJ1-3, with D hard to call. Per the germline V gene, CDR1 is GTSNPN and CDR2 is SVGIG (reference sequence). The germline V and J ends were trimmed by 4 bases and 0 bases, with 7 bases remaining between them. The CDR3 contains 13 residues. CDR3 sequence: CAWTTASGNTIYF. CDR3 DNA: TGTGCCTGGACCACAGCCTCTGGAAACACCATATATTTT.

V and J are TRBV7-2 and TRBJ2-7; D perhaps matches TRBD2 (7 bases). Trimming removed 5 bases from V and 1 base from J, with 15 bases in between. The CDR3 contains 15 residues. The V gene's germline CDR1 is SGHTA and CDR2 FQGNSA. CDR3 nucleotide sequence: TGTGCCAGCAGCCAGGGGAGGGGCCCATCCTACGAGCAGTACTTC. It is translated as CASSQGRGPSYEQYF.

The J gene is TRBJ1-6, the V gene TRBV12-3 or TRBV12-4; 9 nucleotides align to TRBD1. J gave up 7 bases and V 8 bases, and 3 bases lay outside the gene matches. CDR3 size: 13 residues. CDR3 in DNA: TGTGCCAGCGGGGACAGGGTCAATTCACCCCTCCACTTT. This codes for CASGDRVNSPLHF.

A word on this clone: Compared with germline, one end of the junction differs, possibly owing to a read error. The same CDR3 can be traced to other DNA sequences in this sample. V is TRBV6-1 and J is TRBJ2-5; 8 positions agree with TRBD2. There are 16 residues in the CDR3. Germline CDR1 is MNHNS and CDR2 is SASEGT. CDR3 sequence: CASCDAGRGAGETQYF. In DNA, the CDR3 is TGTGCCAGCTGTGACGCGGGGCGGGGGGCGGGGGAGACCCAGTACTTC.

The rearrangement joins TRBV11-2 to TRBJ2-2; D unresolved. The CDR3 covers 14 residues. The germline V and J ends were trimmed by 3 bases and 0 bases, with 5 bases remaining between them. CDR1 is SGHAT, CDR2 FQNNGV, per germline. The CDR3 protein is CASSLQTNTGELFF. The CDR3 region has the DNA TGTGCCAGCAGCTTGCAGACGAACACCGGGGAGCTGTTTTTT.

The V gene is TRBV11-1, the J gene TRBJ1-1; D is ambiguous. V was clipped by 3 bases and J by 3 bases, with 8 bases between them. The CDR3 totals 13 residues. Looked up from germline, CDR1 is SGHAT and CDR2 is FQDESV (reference sequence). Written as DNA, the CDR3 is TGTGCCAGCAGCTTCGGGTGGGACACTGAAGCTTTCTTT. This gives the protein CASSFGWDTEAFF.

This chain joins TRBV28 and TRBJ2-7, with TRBD1 matching over 12 bases. The length of the CDR3 is 15 residues. With V trimmed by 3 bases and J by 5 bases, 5 bases remained unmatched. In germline, CDR1 is MDHEN, CDR2 SYDVKM. The CDR3 DNA reads as TGTGCCAGCAGTTTGGCGGGACAGGGGGCCGACGAGCAGTACTTC. Its translation is CASSLAGQGADEQYF. Drawing the rest from reference TRBV28 and TRBJ2-7, the complete variable domain is DVKVTQSSRYLVKRTGEKVFLECVQDMDHENMFWYRQDPGLGLRLIYFSYDVKMKEKGDIPEGYSVSREKKERFSLILESASTNQTSMYLCASSLAGQGADEQYFGPGTRLTVT.

The V gene is TRBV5-4, the J gene TRBJ2-3; 7 bases map to TRBD1. CDR3 length: 14 amino acids. In germline, CDR1 is SGHNT, CDR2 YYREEE (reference sequence). The V gene end was trimmed by 4 bases and the J gene end by 2 bases; junction bases not matched to a gene: 4. CDR3 loop: CASSATGITDTQYF. For the CDR3, the DNA is TGTGCCAGCAGCGCGACAGGGATCACAGATACGCAGTATTTT. The full variable domain, its missing parts supplied by reference TRBV5-4 and TRBJ2-3, is ETGVTQSPTHLIKTRGQQVTLRCSSQSGHNTVSWYQQALGQGPQFIFQYYREEENGRGNFPPRFSGLQFPNYSSELNVNALELDDSALYLCASSATGITDTQYFGPGTRLTVL.

This clone occurred a few times. The chain carries TRBV3-1 (or the pseudogene TRBV3-2) and TRBJ1-3; D call uncertain. V was shortened by 1 base and J by 0 bases, with 7 bases between the two germline ends. Germline values: CDR1 LGHDT, CDR2 YNNKEL (reference sequence). The CDR3 has 15 residues. DNA of the CDR3: TGTGCCAGCAGCCAAGCAGCGGACTCTGGAAACACCATATATTTT. This codes for CASSQAADSGNTIYF.

The chain joins TRBV7-9 to TRBJ2-1, with D uncertain. Germline CDR1 and CDR2: SEHNR and FQNEAQ (reference sequence). V was shortened by 1 base and J by 15 bases, with 10 bases between the two germline ends. The CDR3 spans 11 residues. The CDR3 bases are TGTGCCAGCAGCTTAGACTCCGCCCCGTTCTTC. It translates to CASSLDSAPFF.

This clone was seen a single time. The gene calls are TRBV5-1 and TRBJ1-2; 7 nucleotides line up with TRBD1. Germline values: CDR1 SGHRS, CDR2 YFSETQ. J lost 6 bases, V lost 1 base, and 3 bases had no gene match. This CDR3 has 13 residues. The CDR3, as DNA: TGCGCCAGCAGCTTGTTAACAGGGGATGGCTACACCTTC. Protein product: CASSLLTGDGYTF.

This rearrangement joins TRBV3-1 (or the pseudogene TRBV3-2) to TRBJ2-3, with D possibly being TRBD2 (6 bases). The CDR3 runs 12 residues. CDR1 is LGHDT and CDR2 is YNNKEL in the germline V gene (reference sequence). Deletions cut 6 bases from V and 6 bases from J, with 10 bases between. Here the CDR3 DNA reads TGTGCCAGCAGTCGGAGCGGGGATACGCAGTATTTT. Protein: CASSRSGDTQYF.